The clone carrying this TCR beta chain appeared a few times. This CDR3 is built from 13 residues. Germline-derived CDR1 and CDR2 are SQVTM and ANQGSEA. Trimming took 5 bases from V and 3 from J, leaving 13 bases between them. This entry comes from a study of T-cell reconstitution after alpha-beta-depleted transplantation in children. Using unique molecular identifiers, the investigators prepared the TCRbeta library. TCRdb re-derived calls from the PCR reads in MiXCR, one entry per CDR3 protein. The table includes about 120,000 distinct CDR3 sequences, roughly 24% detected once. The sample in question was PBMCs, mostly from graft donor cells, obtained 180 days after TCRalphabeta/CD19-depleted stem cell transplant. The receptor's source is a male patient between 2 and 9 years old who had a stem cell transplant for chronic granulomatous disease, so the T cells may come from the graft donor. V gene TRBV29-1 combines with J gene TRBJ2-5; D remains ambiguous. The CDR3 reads CSVHMHQKETQYF. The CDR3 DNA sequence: TGCAGCGTTCACATGCATCAAAAAGAGACCCAGTACTTC. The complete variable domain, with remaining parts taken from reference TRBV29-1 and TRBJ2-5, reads SAVISQKPSRDICQRGTSLTIQCQVDSQVTMMFWYRQQPGQSLTLIATANQGSEATYESGFVIDKFPISRPNLTFSTLTVSNMSPEDSSIYLCSVHMHQKETQYFGPGTRLLVL.